The 27 T cell receptor beta chains reported below all come from one sample, sequenced in a study of shared clonotypes between healthy human individuals (dated by TCRdb to about 2020). Library preparation used the immunoSEQ multiplex PCR assay. Sourced from immuneACCESS, this table was stored by TCRdb with only in-frame sequences that have V and J called. A share of the clones is absent; for the studies checked, an unresolved V gene accounts for under half, and the remainder has no known explanation. Here the sample has roughly 2,500,000 clones; 90% to 95% occur a single time. The ten largest clones add up to approximately 0.35% of the sample. Sequenced material: naive CD4+ T cells from PBMCs. Taken with the paper, the label for cell subset or site translates to: CD45RA+ positively selected. Receptor source: a man aged 18 to 35 in good health. Some clones in this sample may be carry-over from other donors' samples.

The chain uses TRBV11-2 and TRBJ1-2; tentatively, D is TRBD1 (6 bases). Germline lookup yields CDR1 SGHAT and CDR2 FQNNGV. The V and J ends lost 4 bases and 2 bases respectively, with 14 bases between them. The CDR3 contains 15 residues. The chain's CDR3 is CASSSGRGGNYGYTF. The CDR3 nucleotides are TGTGCCAGCAGCTCGGGCAGGGGAGGGAACTATGGCTACACCTTC.

The chain combines TRBV4-1 with TRBJ2-3, with 11 bases fitting TRBD2. Trimming at V came to 2 bases and at J to 4 bases, leaving 8 bases not matched to a gene. The CDR3 has 17 residues. Germline V gene sequence: CDR1 MGHRA, CDR2 YSYEKL. The CDR3 bases are TGCGCCAGCAGCCAAACTAGCGGGAGAAAGTTGGCAGATACGCAGTATTTT. Translation gives CASSQTSGRKLADTQYF.

The chain carries TRBV6-5 and TRBJ2-7, with D hard to call. The CDR3 spans 15 residues. V was shortened by 5 bases and J by 0 bases, with 14 bases between the two germline ends. Germline CDR1 and CDR2: MNHEY and SVGAGI. The CDR3 DNA sequence: TGTGCCAGCAGTAGGCTCCCCGTCCCCTCCTACGAGCAGTACTTC. Protein sequence: CASSRLPVPSYEQYF.

A remark on this clone: In the same sample, other DNA sequences code for this CDR3. The chain couples TRBV5-4 to TRBJ1-2; perhaps TRBD1 as D (5 bases). Germline lookup yields CDR1 SGHNT and CDR2 YYREEE (reference sequence). The CDR3 runs to 14 residues. V gave up 0 bases and J gave up 4 bases, with 10 bases separating them. CDR3 DNA: TGTGCCAGCAGCTTGGCCGGGGGGTCCTATGGCTACACCTTC. This translates into CASSLAGGSYGYTF.

The chain couples TRBV10-3 to TRBJ2-7, with D possibly TRBD1 on 6 matching bases. Germline CDR1 ENHRY, CDR2 SYGVKD. V was cut by 6 bases and J by 0 bases, with 18 bases left in between. This CDR3 region has 16 residues. In nucleotides, the CDR3 is TGTGCCATCAGATTTAGCAAGGACAGAGCCTCCTACGAGCAGTACTTC. Protein: CAIRFSKDRASYEQYF.

This chain links TRBV4-1 with TRBJ2-1, with 14 nucleotides matching TRBD2. Germline V gene data show CDR1 as MGHRA and CDR2 as YSYEKL. This CDR3 contains 19 residues. V shed 4 bases, J shed 1 base, and the junction held 9 bases outside the gene matches. In DNA, the CDR3 is TGCGCCAGCAGCCCGCGACTAGCGGGAGGGCCCGCGTCCTACAATGAGCAGTTCTTC. Amino acid sequence: CASSPRLAGGPASYNEQFF.

The gene calls are TRBV2 and TRBJ1-1, with a tentative D call TRBD1 (5 bases). This CDR3 comprises 15 residues. Germline assignment: CDR1 SNHLY and CDR2 FYNNEI. CDR3: CAVNGGGGLNTEAFF. The CDR3 DNA follows: TGTGCGGTGAACGGAGGTGGGGGTTTAAACACTGAAGCTTTCTTT.

The genes are TRBV7-2 and TRBJ2-1, with D unresolved. The CDR3 has 16 residues. Germline CDR1 SGHTA, CDR2 FQGNSA. Trimming removed 3 bases from V and 2 bases from J, with 14 bases in between. The CDR3: CASSFLGSYPYNEQFF. The CDR3 coding sequence is TGTGCCAGCAGCTTCCTGGGATCGTACCCCTACAATGAGCAGTTCTTC. Drawing the rest from reference TRBV7-2 and TRBJ2-1, the complete variable domain is GAGVSQSPSNKVTEKGKDVELRCDPISGHTALYWYRQSLGQGLEFLIYFQGNSAPDKSGLPSDRFSAERTGGSVSTLTIQRTQQEDSAVYLCASSFLGSYPYNEQFFGPGTRLTVL.

The V call is TRBV28, the J call TRBJ1-2, with a possible D match to TRBD1 (6 bases). Trimming pared 7 bases from V and 4 bases from J, leaving 19 bases between. This CDR3 is built from 15 residues. The germline gives CDR1 MDHEN, CDR2 SYDVKM. The CDR3 DNA sequence: TGTGCCAGCACCCTAAAGGCACAGGGTGTCTATGGCTACACCTTC. Amino acid sequence: CASTLKAQGVYGYTF.

The V gene is TRBV12-5, the J gene TRBJ2-6, with D maybe TRBD1 (5 bases). Between the trimmed V and J ends, which lost 3 bases and 2 bases, there was a span of 20 bases. CDR1 and CDR2 (germline): LGHNT, FRNRAP. This CDR3 has 19 residues. CDR3 sequence (DNA): TGTGCTAGTGGTTTAAACCCAAGGTCCAGGGCCGCTGGGGCCAACGTCCTGACTTTC. It translates to CASGLNPRSRAAGANVLTF.

The CDR3 is CAWSEGTSGGGDTQYF. For the CDR3, the DNA is TGTGCCTGGAGTGAAGGGACTAGCGGAGGGGGAGATACGCAGTATTTT. The V call is TRBV30, the J call TRBJ2-3, with 11 bases that match TRBD2. The CDR3 covers 16 residues. V lost 1 base and J lost 5; bases outside the gene matches: 8. Per the germline V gene, CDR1 is GTSNPN and CDR2 is SVGIG (reference sequence).

This rearrangement joins TRBV28 to TRBJ2-7, with TRBD2 matching over 9 bases. CDR1 is MDHEN, CDR2 SYDVKM, per germline. The CDR3 runs to 16 residues. With V trimmed by 7 bases and J by 1 base, 11 bases remained unmatched. The CDR3 DNA follows: TGTGCCAGCACCGAGGGGCTAGCGGGGCCTTCCTACGAGCAGTACTTC. This translates into CASTEGLAGPSYEQYF.

V is TRBV5-4 and J is TRBJ2-7; TRBD2 might be the D (6 bases). In germline, CDR1 is SGHNT, CDR2 YYREEE (reference sequence). The CDR3 contains 10 residues. V lost 7 bases and J 7 bases, leaving 9 bases between the germline ends. The chain's CDR3 is CASCGEEQYF. CDR3 coding DNA: TGTGCCAGCTGCGGGGAAGAGCAGTACTTC. The complete variable domain, with remaining parts taken from reference TRBV5-4 and TRBJ2-7, reads ETGVTQSPTHLIKTRGQQVTLRCSSQSGHNTVSWYQQALGQGPQFIFQYYREEENGRGNFPPRFSGLQFPNYSSELNVNALELDDSALYLCASCGEEQYFGPGTRLTVT.

Of note for this clone: The sample has other DNA sequences that encode this CDR3 too. V gene TRBV5-1 combines with J gene TRBJ2-5, with no clear D. This CDR3 has 13 residues. V lost 1 base to trimming and J lost 2 bases, with 6 bases between them. CDR1 is SGHRS and CDR2 is YFSETQ in the germline V gene. The CDR3 sequence is CASSLFGQETQYF. CDR3 in DNA: TGCGCCAGCAGCTTGTTCGGTCAAGAGACCCAGTACTTC.

The rearrangement uses TRBV18 and TRBJ1-2; D ambiguous. The CDR3 totals 13 residues. Germline values: CDR1 KGHSH, CDR2 LQKENI. Trimming took 4 bases from V and 2 from J, leaving 8 bases between them. In DNA form, the CDR3 reads TGTGCCAGCTCACGGCCAGAGAACTATGGCTACACCTTC. This encodes CASSRPENYGYTF.

This rearrangement joins TRBV30 to TRBJ2-2, with D hard to call. Trimming stripped 0 bases from V and 7 bases from J, with 3 bases between. This CDR3 is built from 11 residues. Germline V gives CDR1 GTSNPN, CDR2 SVGIG (reference sequence). Here the CDR3 reads CAWSVYGELFF. DNA of the CDR3: TGTGCCTGGAGTGTATACGGGGAGCTGTTTTTT.

The rearrangement uses TRBV7-3 and TRBJ2-5; TRBD1 aligns across 9 bases. This CDR3 region has 14 residues. Trimming removed 5 bases from V and 4 bases from J; junction bases left unmatched: 5. Looked up from germline, CDR1 is SGHTA and CDR2 is FQGTGA. Here the CDR3 reads CASSPGQGPETQYF. CDR3 nucleotides: TGTGCCAGCAGCCCGGGACAGGGCCCAGAGACCCAGTACTTC.

Written as DNA, the CDR3 is TGTGCCAGCAGCTTACGGGAGGGCCTGGACAATGAGCAGTTCTTC. Residues: CASSLREGLDNEQFF. The V call is TRBV7-9, the J call TRBJ2-1, with TRBD2 matching over 8 bases. V dropped 2 bases and J dropped 5; count of bases not matched to a gene: 5. The V gene's germline CDR1 is SEHNR and CDR2 FQNEAQ (reference sequence). CDR3 size: 15 residues. Using reference TRBV7-9 and TRBJ2-1 for the parts outside the CDR3, the full variable domain is DTGVSQNPRHKITKRGQNVTFRCDPISEHNRLYWYRQTLGQGPEFLTYFQNEAQLEKSRLLSDRFSAERPKGSFSTLEIQRTEQGDSAMYLCASSLREGLDNEQFFGPGTRLTVL.

The chain recombines TRBV5-1 with TRBJ1-1, with unresolved D. This CDR3 spans 15 amino acids. CDR1 and CDR2 (germline): SGHRS, YFSETQ. Trimming removed 4 bases from V and 3 bases from J, with 16 bases in between. The CDR3 spells CASSPFRGLDTEAFF. In nucleotides, the CDR3 is TGCGCCAGCAGCCCCTTTCGGGGTTTGGACACTGAAGCTTTCTTT.

The gene calls are TRBV25-1 and TRBJ2-7; TRBD2 matches 8 bases. The trim removed 0 bases at V and 3 bases at J, leaving 10 bases unmatched. The CDR3 loop spans 17 amino acids. Germline V lookup: CDR1 MGHDK, CDR2 SYGVNS. The CDR3 region is CASSEYKAAGVSYEQYF. The CDR3 DNA sequence: TGTGCCAGCAGTGAATATAAGGCAGCGGGAGTAAGCTACGAGCAGTACTTC.

This rearrangement joins TRBV19 to TRBJ1-1; D gene uncertain. Looked up from germline, CDR1 is LNHDA and CDR2 is SQIVND (reference sequence). Trimming took 5 bases from V and 3 from J, leaving 16 bases between them. The CDR3 is 15 amino acids. CDR3 nucleotide sequence: TGTGCCAGTAGTCCACGCGGCAGGCCCGACACTGAAGCTTTCTTT. It is translated as CASSPRGRPDTEAFF.

The chain links TRBV9 to TRBJ1-3, with a weak D call TRBD1 (6 bases). The length of the CDR3 is 17 residues. V lost 0 bases and J lost 0, with 13 bases in between. Germline CDR1 SGDLS, CDR2 YYNGEE. The CDR3, as DNA: TGTGCCAGCAGCGTAGGAGGCTGGGACAACTCTGGAAACACCATATATTTT. Translated, it gives CASSVGGWDNSGNTIYF.

The chain combines TRBV19 with TRBJ2-2; D uncertain. This CDR3 is 17 amino acids long. V was trimmed by 3 bases and J by 4 bases, leaving 18 bases between them. Germline V gene lookup returns CDR1 LNHDA and CDR2 SQIVND (reference sequence). The CDR3, as DNA: TGTGCCAGTAGTATTCGCGGACGGAGCCTAGGCACCGGGGAGCTGTTTTTT. It translates to CASSIRGRSLGTGELFF.

This clone has just one count. The rearrangement links TRBV7-6 to TRBJ2-5; tentative D call: TRBD1 (6 bases). In germline, CDR1 is SGHVS, CDR2 FNYEAQ. The CDR3 loop spans 14 amino acids. Deletions cut 5 bases from V and 4 bases from J, with 14 bases between. DNA for the CDR3: TGTGCCAGCAGCCAGGGGCTCTCAACAGAGACCCAGTACTTC. Protein product: CASSQGLSTETQYF. Full variable domain (rest looked up from reference TRBV7-6 and TRBJ2-5): GAGVSQSPRYKVTKRGQDVALRCDPISGHVSLYWYRQALGQGPEFLTYFNYEAQQDKSGLPNDRFSAERPEGSISTLTIQRTEQRDSAMYRCASSQGLSTETQYFGPGTRLLVL.

This clone was found a few times. The chain joins TRBV29-1 to TRBJ1-1; 7 bases match TRBD1. V gave up 7 bases and J gave up 1 base; unmatched junction bases: 6. The CDR3 is 13 residues long. From germline, CDR1 is SQVTM and CDR2 ANQGSEA. CDR3 in amino acids: CSANRGENTEAFF. CDR3 coding DNA: TGCAGCGCAAACAGGGGCGAGAACACTGAAGCTTTCTTT.

The genes are TRBV11-2 and TRBJ2-3; D perhaps matches TRBD1 (6 bases). This CDR3 is built from 13 residues. V lost 6 bases to trimming and J lost 3 bases, with 10 bases between them. Per germline, CDR1 SGHAT and CDR2 FQNNGV. The DNA of the CDR3 is TGTGCCAGCAGTTACCAGGGGACAGATACGCAGTATTTT. This sequence encodes CASSYQGTDTQYF.

This chain joins TRBV5-1 and TRBJ1-2; a possible D gene is TRBD1 (5 bases). Germline values: CDR1 SGHRS, CDR2 YFSETQ. This CDR3 has 13 residues. Trimming stripped 6 bases from V and 4 bases from J, with 13 bases between. The CDR3 DNA is TGCGCCAGCACACTTGGGGCCGGCTATGGCTACACCTTC. Translation gives CASTLGAGYGYTF.